Following are 26 T cell receptor beta chains from one sample sequenced in a study of CD8+ T cells in alopecia areata. It was cDNA, reverse transcribed from extracted RNA, that served as the sequencing template. The assay was immunoSEQ multiplex PCR, and TCRdb's table has in-frame clones only and misses some. The data contain about 200,000 clones, 50% to 60% of them seen just once; the ten biggest clones take up around 1.5%. The treatment: oral pan-JAK inhibitor, 5-10 mg twice daily. The specimen comprised CD4+ T cells sorted from blood, sampled at week 4, from a patient treated with tofacitinib. These receptors were obtained from a human donor with alopecia areata.

This rearrangement joins TRBV30 to TRBJ1-2; 7 bases map to TRBD1. Trimming at V came to 1 base and at J to 8 bases, leaving 4 bases not matched to a gene. The CDR3 totals 12 residues. Germline assignment: CDR1 GTSNPN and CDR2 SVGIG (reference sequence). CDR3 nucleotide sequence: TGTGCCTGGAGTGCCCAGACAGGGGGCTACACCTTC. Translating it yields CAWSAQTGGYTF. The full variable domain, its missing parts supplied by reference TRBV30 and TRBJ1-2, is SQTIHQWPATLVQPVGSPLSLECTVEGTSNPNLYWYRQAAGRGLQLLFYSVGIGQISSEVPQNLSASRPQDRQFILSSKKLLLSDSGFYLCAWSAQTGGYTFGSGTRLTVV.

This clone was seen only a few times. The V and J genes are TRBV5-1 and TRBJ1-6; 7 nucleotides line up with TRBD1. From germline, CDR1 is SGHRS and CDR2 YFSETQ. V lost 3 bases to trimming and J lost 9 bases; unmatched junction nucleotides: 6. The CDR3 totals 14 residues. CDR3 nucleotide sequence: TGCGCCAGCAGCTCCGGACAGGAGGGTTCACCCCTCCACTTT. Protein: CASSSGQEGSPLHF.

J is TRBJ2-1 and V is TRBV15; 8 bases line up with TRBD2. The germline gives CDR1 LNHNV, CDR2 YYDKDF (reference sequence). This CDR3 has 18 residues. V gave up 4 bases and J gave up 5 bases; unmatched junction bases: 16. The CDR3 loop reads CATSMRLAGGTRHNEQFF. The CDR3, as DNA: TGTGCCACCAGCATGCGCTTGGCTGGAGGGACTAGACACAATGAGCAGTTCTTC.

A few counts support this clone. This specimen includes other DNA sequences encoding the same CDR3. The chain links TRBV29-1 to TRBJ1-2; weak D call: TRBD1 (5 bases). CDR3 length: 11 amino acids. The V gene's germline CDR1 is SQVTM and CDR2 ANQGSEA. The V end was cut by 6 bases, the J end by 4 bases, with 9 bases between. This chain's CDR3 is CSVQGLYGYTF. CDR3 sequence (DNA): TGCAGCGTGCAGGGCCTCTATGGCTACACCTTC.

The CDR3 protein is CASSYSWDSNEKLFF. The CDR3 DNA follows: TGTGCCAGCAGTTACTCATGGGACAGTAATGAAAAACTGTTTTTT. This sequence joins TRBV6-5 and TRBJ1-4; 7 positions agree with TRBD1. Germline lookup yields CDR1 MNHEY and CDR2 SVGAGI. The CDR3 has 15 residues. V lost 0 bases, J lost 4 bases, and 2 bases stayed unmatched.

A word on this clone: Germline and junction disagree at one end, which may indicate a read error. This chain joins TRBV7-2 and TRBJ1-5; TRBD1 aligns across 7 bases. The CDR3 extends over 12 amino acids. Germline values: CDR1 SGHTA, CDR2 FQGNSA. CDR3: CASSPIGGPGDF. In nucleotides, the CDR3 is TGTGCCAGCAGCCCCATAGGGGGCCCGGGGGATTTT.

This clone came up many times. Distinct nucleotide sequences in the sample also encode this CDR3. The chain recombines TRBV6-1 with TRBJ2-7, with TRBD1 matching 8 bases. This CDR3 region has 15 residues. CDR1 is MNHNS and CDR2 is SASEGT in the germline V gene. Trimming removed 4 bases from V and 2 bases from J; junction bases left unmatched: 7. CDR3 region: CASSVETGGPYEQYF. The CDR3 nucleotides read TGTGCCAGCAGTGTAGAAACAGGGGGGCCCTACGAGCAGTACTTC.

This clone has a handful of counts. The limits of the CDR3 on the DNA are not certain, so only TCRdb's listed CDR3 is given. The chain employs TRBV7-2 and TRBJ1-1. Germline CDR1 reads SGHTA; CDR2 reads FQGNSA. Inclusive of both ends, the CDR3 amounts to 11 amino acids. The chain's CDR3 is CASSFGPGTFF.

As to this clone: The junction differs from germline at one of its ends, possibly a read error. CDR3 region: CSAGTGMKTEAFF. The CDR3, as DNA: TGCAGCGCTGGGACAGGAATGAAGACTGAAGCTTTCTTT. The V call is TRBV29-1, the J call TRBJ1-1; 8 positions match TRBD1. The germline gives CDR1 SQVTM, CDR2 ANQGSEA. The length of the CDR3 is 13 residues.

V and J are TRBV29-1 and TRBJ2-1; D possibly corresponds to TRBD2 (6 bases). There are 13 residues in the CDR3. Trimming left V 8 bases short and J 6 bases short, with 17 bases between. The germline gives CDR1 SQVTM, CDR2 ANQGSEA. CDR3 region: CSSNAGPPNEQFF. CDR3 DNA sequence: TGCAGCTCAAATGCGGGACCTCCCAATGAGCAGTTCTTC.

The CDR3 loop is CASSSRASGNTDTQYF. Written as DNA, the CDR3 is TGCGCCAGCAGCTCGAGGGCTAGCGGCAACACAGATACGCAGTATTTT. The rearrangement uses TRBV5-1 and TRBJ2-3, with TRBD2 matching 7 bases. Germline loops: CDR1 SGHRS, CDR2 YFSETQ. V lost 3 bases, J lost 2 bases, and 9 bases stayed unmatched. The CDR3 loop spans 16 amino acids.

J is TRBJ2-1 and V is TRBV18, with 8 bases identical to TRBD2. Germline V gene data show CDR1 as KGHSH and CDR2 as LQKENI. This CDR3 has 15 amino acids. After removal of 2 bases from V and 3 bases from J, the junction contained 3 bases not matched to a gene. Written as DNA, the CDR3 is TGTGCCAGCTCACCAGAGGCGGGGGGCTACAATGAGCAGTTCTTC. Its protein product is CASSPEAGGYNEQFF.

This clone was seen only a few times. The chain uses TRBV7-2 and TRBJ2-1; TRBD2 matches at 12 bases. The J segment lost 4 bases and the V segment lost 5 bases, leaving 6 bases of the junction unmatched. Germline V gene sequence: CDR1 SGHTA, CDR2 FQGNSA. There are 16 residues in the CDR3. Here the CDR3 reads CASSPGLAGTYNEQFF. CDR3 sequence (DNA): TGTGCCAGCAGCCCAGGACTAGCGGGGACATACAATGAGCAGTTCTTC.

This rearrangement joins TRBV29-1 to TRBJ2-1; TRBD1 matches at 9 bases. Per germline, CDR1 SQVTM and CDR2 ANQGSEA. The CDR3 runs 15 residues. Trimming took 3 bases from V and 9 from J; bases not matched to a gene: 12. CDR3 residues: CSVERSGQGLGEQFF. As DNA, the CDR3 is TGCAGCGTTGAGAGATCTGGACAGGGGTTGGGTGAGCAGTTCTTC.

The chain combines TRBV9 with TRBJ2-7; 8 bases are a match to TRBD1. The CDR3 is 15 residues long. Germline CDR1 reads SGDLS; CDR2 reads YYNGEE. Unmatched junction bases numbered 6, after V lost 0 bases and J lost 4 bases. DNA of the CDR3: TGTGCCAGCAGCGTAGAACAGGGGGTGTCGTACGAGCAGTACTTC. This gives the protein CASSVEQGVSYEQYF.

This sequence joins TRBV5-1 and TRBJ2-6; D uncertain. The germline V gene encodes CDR1 SGHRS and CDR2 YFSETQ. Between the trimmed V and J ends, which lost 1 base and 0 bases, there was a span of 5 bases. This CDR3 region has 15 residues. The CDR3 DNA is TGCGCCAGCAGCTTGTGGGGCTCTGGGGCCAACGTCCTGACTTTC. This encodes CASSLWGSGANVLTF.

The rearrangement joins TRBV7-2 to TRBJ1-1, with 7 bases that match TRBD1. This CDR3 comprises 17 residues. V trimming: 0 bases; J trimming: 6 bases; junction bases outside the gene matches: 13. CDR1 is SGHTA, CDR2 FQGNSA, per germline. CDR3: CASSLADLRTGRSEAFF. DNA for the CDR3: TGTGCCAGCAGCTTAGCGGACCTAAGGACAGGAAGGTCTGAAGCTTTCTTT.

The chain has TRBV11-2 and TRBJ2-1; 8 bases line up with TRBD1. J was trimmed by 15 bases and V by 6 bases; bases with no gene match: 13. The CDR3 sequence is 13 residues long. Germline CDR1 and CDR2: SGHAT and FQNNGV. CDR3 amino acids: CASRTMTGDGLFF. CDR3 coding DNA: TGTGCCAGCAGAACTATGACAGGGGATGGGCTGTTCTTC.

The chain has TRBV30 and TRBJ1-2; no firm D call. This CDR3 is 10 amino acids long. Trimming left V 5 bases short and J 6 bases short, with 7 bases between. CDR1 GTSNPN and CDR2 SVGIG come from the germline V gene (reference sequence). CDR3: CAWGTDGYTF. As DNA, the CDR3 is TGTGCCTGGGGAACCGATGGCTACACCTTC. The whole variable domain, filled in from reference TRBV30 and TRBJ1-2, reads SQTIHQWPATLVQPVGSPLSLECTVEGTSNPNLYWYRQAAGRGLQLLFYSVGIGQISSEVPQNLSASRPQDRQFILSSKKLLLSDSGFYLCAWGTDGYTFGSGTRLTVV.

The chain has TRBV5-1 and TRBJ1-2; a weak D match, TRBD1 (5 bases). CDR3 size: 15 residues. V dropped 3 bases and J dropped 6 bases, with 18 bases sitting between them. Germline V gives CDR1 SGHRS, CDR2 YFSETQ. Here the CDR3 reads CASSSNGRGVNGYTF. In DNA, the CDR3 is TGCGCCAGCAGCTCTAACGGGAGGGGAGTTAATGGCTACACCTTC.

The J gene is TRBJ1-4, the V gene TRBV4-1; no firm D call. The CDR3 runs to 14 residues. The V gene's germline CDR1 is MGHRA and CDR2 YSYEKL. Trimming removed 5 bases from V and 4 bases from J, with 11 bases in between. The DNA for the CDR3 is TGCGCCAGCAGCGAACCTGCCAATAATGAAAAACTGTTTTTT. Amino acid sequence: CASSEPANNEKLFF.

The gene calls are TRBV7-9 and TRBJ1-1; D perhaps matches TRBD1 (5 bases). This CDR3 is 15 amino acids long. Trimming removed 5 bases from V and 5 bases from J, with 18 bases in between. Per germline, CDR1 SEHNR and CDR2 FQNEAQ (reference sequence). CDR3 DNA sequence: TGTGCCAGCAGCCCTAGCGGGGGAGGTGGGACTGAAGCTTTCTTT. It translates to CASSPSGGGGTEAFF. Complete variable domain (other parts from reference TRBV7-9 and TRBJ1-1): DTGVSQNPRHKITKRGQNVTFRCDPISEHNRLYWYRQTLGQGPEFLTYFQNEAQLEKSRLLSDRFSAERPKGSFSTLEIQRTEQGDSAMYLCASSPSGGGGTEAFFGQGTRLTVV.

The chain couples TRBV30 to TRBJ2-1, with no clear D. Germline V gene lookup returns CDR1 GTSNPN and CDR2 SVGIG (reference sequence). The CDR3 totals 11 residues. Deletions cut 0 bases from V and 8 bases from J, with 5 bases between. The DNA of the CDR3 is TGTGCCTGGAGTGTAAGTCATGAGCAGTTCTTC. Translation: CAWSVSHEQFF.

The rearrangement joins TRBV27 to TRBJ2-6; 7 nucleotides match TRBD2. In germline, CDR1 is MNHEY, CDR2 SMNVEV (reference sequence). J gave up 1 base and V 0 bases, and 3 bases lay outside the gene matches. This CDR3 spans 17 amino acids. The CDR3 DNA follows: TGTGCCAGCAGTTTATCGGGGAGGGTTTCTGGGGCCAACGTCCTGACTTTC. It specifies CASSLSGRVSGANVLTF.

This rearrangement joins TRBV27 to TRBJ2-1; 8 positions match TRBD1. CDR1 and CDR2 from the germline V gene are MNHEY and SMNVEV (reference sequence). The V segment lost 8 bases and the J segment 4 bases; nucleotides outside the gene matches: 10. This CDR3 comprises 15 residues. The CDR3 region is CASSAFQGAYNEQFF. DNA for the CDR3: TGTGCCAGCTCCGCATTCCAGGGGGCGTACAATGAGCAGTTCTTC.

This rearrangement joins TRBV23-1 to TRBJ2-6; 8 positions agree with TRBD1. TRBV23-1 is placed among ORFs of uncertain function. The J segment lost 2 bases and the V segment lost 4 bases, leaving 10 bases of the junction unmatched. The length of the CDR3 is 18 residues. CDR3: CASSRFRGRRTGANVLTF. The CDR3 DNA reads TGCGCCAGCAGTCGCTTCAGGGGGCGACGAACTGGGGCCAACGTCCTGACTTTC.